This T cell receptor beta chain was found in a study of CD4 and CD8 cells across lung adenocarcinoma regions. The patients had localized lung adenocarcinoma, a non-small cell subtype. Each CDR3 protein is one row after TCRdb ran MiXCR on the PCR reads. The data show around 2,000 distinct CDR3 sequences, around 50% seen once. The CDR3 contains 16 residues. Looked up from germline, CDR1 is MNHEY and CDR2 is SMNVEV (reference sequence). The germline V and J ends were trimmed by 4 bases and 10 bases, with 24 bases remaining between them. This clonotype was obtained from a female donor with lung adenocarcinoma. The CD4 and CD8 labels of this study may be unreliable. The V and J genes are TRBV27 and TRBJ2-3; maybe TRBD2 (6 bases). Specimen: CD4+ T cells from the center of a lung tumor. CDR3 loop: CASSSLPGVTPEAQYF. The CDR3 DNA follows: TGTGCCAGCAGTTCGCTCCCGGGAGTGACCCCCGAGGCGCAGTATTTT.